This T cell receptor beta chain was documented in a study of breast tumors, draining lymph nodes, adjacent tissues. Study findings and constraints: Tumor TCR diversity was below lymph nodes but above nontumor tissue. Data only fit, rather than demonstrated, lymph node origin of most tumor T cells.

CDR3 length: 14 residues. Per the germline V gene, CDR1 is LGHDT and CDR2 is YNNKEL (reference sequence). V gave up 4 bases and J gave up 3 bases, with 13 bases separating them. Concerning this clonotype itself: What it binds is unknown.

TCRdb ran MiXCR on the multiplex PCR reads and lists one entry per CDR3 protein. This table has about 130,000 distinct CDR3 sequences, approximately 22% appearing once. Axillary draining lymph nodes of breast cancer patients supplied the node samples. The V and J genes are TRBV3-1 and TRBJ2-7; D remains unclear. Sequencing input: axillary lymph node tissue. The source of this sequence is a female donor with breast cancer. Some clones in this sample may be carry-over from other donors' samples. As DNA, the CDR3 is TGTGCCAGCAGCCCGGACCCAAACCTCTACGAGCAGTACTTC. It translates to CASSPDPNLYEQYF.